The 3 T cell receptor beta chains reported below all come from one sample, sequenced in a study of cytomegalovirus exposure and HLA in healthy donors. The study ran its PCR with 60 Vbeta and 13 Jbeta primers. Sequencing used immunoSEQ multiplex PCR; TCRdb keeps in-frame clones, though not all of them. The sample lists 90,000 to 150,000 clones; 80% were seen once. Sequenced material: PBMCs. The source is a man aged 45-65 years in good health and CMV-seronegative.

This rearrangement joins TRBV11-2 to TRBJ1-3; D is undetermined. This CDR3 is built from 13 residues. Per germline, CDR1 SGHAT and CDR2 FQNNGV. V was cut by 8 bases and J by 0 bases, with 8 bases left in between. CDR3 DNA sequence: TGTGCCAGCCGTGTATACTCTGGAAACACCATATATTTT. Translated: CASRVYSGNTIYF.

This chain uses TRBV7-9 with TRBJ2-7; tentatively, D is TRBD1 (6 bases). Germline assignment: CDR1 SEHNR and CDR2 FQNEAQ (reference sequence). This CDR3 comprises 14 residues. V lost 5 bases, J lost 0 bases, and 11 bases lay in between. This CDR3 is CASSLRDNSYEQYF. The CDR3 DNA is TGTGCCAGCAGCCTCCGGGACAACTCCTACGAGCAGTACTTC.

The chain recombines TRBV19 with TRBJ1-5, with D unresolved. The V and J ends lost 7 bases and 1 base respectively, with 17 bases between them. The germline V gene encodes CDR1 LNHDA and CDR2 SQIVND (reference sequence). The CDR3 spans 16 residues. The CDR3 reads CASTYNPTRSNQPQHF. CDR3 in DNA: TGTGCCAGTACCTACAACCCCACTAGAAGCAATCAGCCCCAGCATTTT.